This TCR beta chain derives from a study of vaccination and CD4 T cells after COVID-19. Turning to the study itself: Overlapping spike peptides of SARS-CoV-2, HCoV-NL63, HCoV-OC43 and HCoV-229E were used, and cells were stimulated with them.

Noted treatment: approximately 11-day PBMC culture with coronavirus spike peptide pools or control peptides (ViraFEST assay). Researchers collected the unexposed donor's CD4+ T cells before the COVID-19 pandemic (2011-2018). Sequenced with the Oncomine TCR Beta short-read assay was DNA taken from cultured CD4+ T cells. The source of extracted genomic DNA was cultured CD4+ T cells. TCRdb recomputed calls from the PCR reads with MiXCR, one row per CDR3 protein. The profile shows about 6,500 distinct CDR3 sequences, approximately 52% of them singletons. The length of the CDR3 is 16 residues. Germline CDR1 and CDR2: SGHVT and SQSDAQ. V was clipped by 2 bases and J by 7 bases, with 18 bases between them. With respect to this clonotype: The antigen remains undetermined.

The genes are TRBV7-4 and TRBJ1-5; possible D gene TRBD1, 6 bases. This TCR came from a human donor in good health. The specimen was CD4+ T cells from blood, cultured in vitro. The CDR3: CASSLSLGGSGQPQHF. The DNA for the CDR3 is TGTGCCAGCAGCTTATCCCTAGGGGGGTCTGGACAGCCCCAGCATTTT.